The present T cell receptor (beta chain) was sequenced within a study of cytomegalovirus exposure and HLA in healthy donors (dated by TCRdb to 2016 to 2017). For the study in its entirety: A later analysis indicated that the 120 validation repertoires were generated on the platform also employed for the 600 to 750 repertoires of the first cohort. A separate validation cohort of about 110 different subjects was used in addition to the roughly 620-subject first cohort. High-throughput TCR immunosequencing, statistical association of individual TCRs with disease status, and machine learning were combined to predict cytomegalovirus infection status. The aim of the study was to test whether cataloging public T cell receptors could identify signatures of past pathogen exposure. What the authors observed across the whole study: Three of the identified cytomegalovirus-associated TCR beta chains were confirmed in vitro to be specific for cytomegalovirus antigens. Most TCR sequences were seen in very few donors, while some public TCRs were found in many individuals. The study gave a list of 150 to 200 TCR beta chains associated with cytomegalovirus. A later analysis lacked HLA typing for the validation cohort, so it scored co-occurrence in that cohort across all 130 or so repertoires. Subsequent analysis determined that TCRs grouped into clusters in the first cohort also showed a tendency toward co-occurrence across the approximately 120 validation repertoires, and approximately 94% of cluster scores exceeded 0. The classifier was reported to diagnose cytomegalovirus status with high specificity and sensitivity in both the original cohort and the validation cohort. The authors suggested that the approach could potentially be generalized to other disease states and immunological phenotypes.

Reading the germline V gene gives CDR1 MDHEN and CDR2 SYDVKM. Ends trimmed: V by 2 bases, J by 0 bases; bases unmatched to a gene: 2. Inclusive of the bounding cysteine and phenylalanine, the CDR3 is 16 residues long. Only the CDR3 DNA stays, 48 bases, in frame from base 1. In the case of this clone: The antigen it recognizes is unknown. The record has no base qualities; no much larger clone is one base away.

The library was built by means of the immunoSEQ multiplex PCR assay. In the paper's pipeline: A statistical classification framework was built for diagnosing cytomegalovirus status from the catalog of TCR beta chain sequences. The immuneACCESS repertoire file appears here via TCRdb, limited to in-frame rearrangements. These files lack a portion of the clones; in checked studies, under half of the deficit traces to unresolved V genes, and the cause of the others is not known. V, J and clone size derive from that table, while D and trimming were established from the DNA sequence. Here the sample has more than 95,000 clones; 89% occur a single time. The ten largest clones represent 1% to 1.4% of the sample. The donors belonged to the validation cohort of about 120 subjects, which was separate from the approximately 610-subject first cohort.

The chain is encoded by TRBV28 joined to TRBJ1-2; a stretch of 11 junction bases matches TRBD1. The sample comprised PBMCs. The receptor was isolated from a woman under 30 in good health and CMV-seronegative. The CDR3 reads CASSLGTGGANYGYTF. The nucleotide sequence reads TGTGCCAGCAGTTTAGGGACAGGGGGAGCTAACTATGGCTACACCTTC.